Following are 8 T cell receptor beta chains from one sample sequenced in a study of response to subunit inactivated influenza vaccine. TCRdb processed the RT-PCR reads anew with MiXCR; each CDR3 protein has one entry. The sample includes 600,000 to 850,000 distinct CDR3 sequences, about 15% of them seen just once. The sequencing used PBMCs from blood, collected about 14 days before vaccination. These TCRs come from a man aged 45 to 65 who received an inactivated influenza vaccine.

The chain employs TRBV19 and TRBJ1-6; D is uncertain. Germline-derived CDR1 and CDR2 are LNHDA and SQIVND (reference sequence). The germline V and J ends were trimmed by 3 bases and 4 bases, with 10 bases remaining between them. The CDR3 consists of 15 residues. CDR3 nucleotide sequence: TGTGCCAGTAGTATCGGTTGGGGATATAATTCACCCCTCCACTTT. This sequence encodes CASSIGWGYNSPLHF.

This clonotype came up a few times. This sequence joins TRBV29-1 and TRBJ1-6, with 7 bases fitting TRBD1. Germline loops: CDR1 SQVTM, CDR2 ANQGSEA. After removal of 6 bases from V and 10 bases from J, the junction contained 9 bases not matched to a gene. There are 13 residues in the CDR3. The CDR3: CSVSTGMNSPLHF. DNA of the CDR3: TGCAGCGTATCGACAGGGATGAACTCACCCCTCCACTTT. The complete variable domain, with remaining parts taken from reference TRBV29-1 and TRBJ1-6, reads SAVISQKPSRDICQRGTSLTIQCQVDSQVTMMFWYRQQPGQSLTLIATANQGSEATYESGFVIDKFPISRPNLTFSTLTVSNMSPEDSSIYLCSVSTGMNSPLHFGNGTRLTVT.

Here the CDR3 DNA reads TGCAGTGGAGCGGGGGGGAGGAATGAGCAGTTCTTC. Protein sequence: CSGAGGRNEQFF. This chain connects TRBV20-1 to TRBJ2-1, with 10 bases lining up with TRBD2. The CDR3 loop spans 12 amino acids. V lost 7 bases and J lost 7; bases outside the gene matches: 4. Germline assignment: CDR1 DFQATT and CDR2 SNEGSKA (reference sequence).

This clonotype occurred a few times. The chain joins TRBV5-1 to TRBJ2-5; D assignment may be TRBD1 or TRBD2 (5 bases each). Deletions cut 0 bases from V and 1 base from J, with 10 bases between. Germline-derived CDR1 and CDR2 are SGHRS and YFSETQ. The CDR3 is made up of 15 amino acids. The CDR3 spells CASSLVPGTQETQYF. DNA for the CDR3: TGCGCCAGCAGCTTGGTTCCAGGGACCCAAGAGACCCAGTACTTC.

V and J are TRBV4-1 and TRBJ2-1, with TRBD1 identical over 7 bases. Per the germline V gene, CDR1 is MGHRA and CDR2 is YSYEKL. The CDR3 runs 15 residues. Trimming removed 0 bases from V and 3 bases from J; junction bases left unmatched: 2. The CDR3: CASSQDGTDYNEQFF. The CDR3 DNA follows: TGCGCCAGCAGCCAAGATGGGACAGACTACAATGAGCAGTTCTTC.

A few counts support this clonotype. V and J are TRBV3-1 and TRBJ1-2; 9 bases are a match to TRBD1. V shed 4 bases and J 2 bases; nucleotides not matched to a gene: 5. The CDR3 runs to 15 residues. Germline V gene lookup returns CDR1 LGHDT and CDR2 YNNKEL (reference sequence). The CDR3 DNA reads as TGTGCCAGCAGCCCGGTCGGACAGGGGAACTATGGCTACACCTTC. Protein: CASSPVGQGNYGYTF.

This clonotype turned up a few times. V and J are TRBV15 and TRBJ2-3, with D uncertain. Germline V gene lookup returns CDR1 LNHNV and CDR2 YYDKDF (reference sequence). V was trimmed by 0 bases and J by 2 bases, leaving 12 bases between them. This CDR3 is built from 16 residues. CDR3 nucleotide sequence: TGTGCCACCAGCAGAGAGATCGTGAGCCTCACAGATACGCAGTATTTT. The encoded protein is CATSREIVSLTDTQYF.

The chain couples TRBV20-1 to TRBJ2-2; 15 positions agree with TRBD2. This CDR3 contains 17 residues. Unmatched junction bases numbered 4, after V lost 3 bases and J lost 2 bases. CDR1 and CDR2 from the germline V gene are DFQATT and SNEGSKA (reference sequence). In DNA form, the CDR3 reads TGCAGTGCTAGGGGGACTAGCGGGAGGATCAACACCGGGGAGCTGTTTTTT. Residues: CSARGTSGRINTGELFF.